One and the same sample provided the 21 T cell receptor beta chains below, sequenced in a study of early T cells in non-severe SARS-CoV-2 infection. TCRdb reprocessed the 5' RACE reads with MiXCR, giving one entry per CDR3 protein. The repertoire consists of tens of thousands of distinct CDR3 sequences, with about 16% occurring once and the leading ten covering 4.5% to 7%. Sequenced input: whole blood. The receptor set was obtained from an adult who was a healthcare worker with PCR-confirmed SARS-CoV-2 infection or an uninfected control (not recorded which).

In its sample, this clonotype was seen a few times. The chain joins TRBV18 to TRBJ1-2; D unresolved. The CDR3 is 16 residues long. CDR1 is KGHSH and CDR2 is LQKENI in the germline V gene. Trimming took off 3 bases at V and 5 bases at J, with 19 bases between the two ends. CDR3: CASSPRREAWTYGYTF. CDR3 in DNA: TGTGCCAGCTCACCCAGGAGGGAAGCATGGACTTATGGCTACACCTTC.

V gene TRBV3-1 combines with J gene TRBJ1-1; no reliable D call. Trimming pared 3 bases from V and 9 bases from J, leaving 14 bases between. The CDR3 runs 13 residues. Germline V gene sequence: CDR1 LGHDT, CDR2 YNNKEL (reference sequence). CDR3 bases: TGTGCCAGCAGCCAGGTACTCTCCGAGAAAGCTTTCTTT. Translated: CASSQVLSEKAFF.

In its sample, this clonotype was seen many times. The chain joins TRBV7-2 to TRBJ2-5, with a tentative D call TRBD2 (7 bases). The CDR3 loop spans 15 amino acids. V lost 1 base and J lost 1, with 10 bases in between. Germline lookup yields CDR1 SGHTA and CDR2 FQGNSA. The CDR3 DNA is TGTGCCAGCAGCTTAGGGGGGGGCCCCCAAGAGACCCAGTACTTC. It translates to CASSLGGGPQETQYF. The complete variable domain, with remaining parts taken from reference TRBV7-2 and TRBJ2-5, reads GAGVSQSPSNKVTEKGKDVELRCDPISGHTALYWYRQSLGQGLEFLIYFQGNSAPDKSGLPSDRFSAERTGGSVSTLTIQRTQQEDSAVYLCASSLGGGPQETQYFGPGTRLLVL.

This clonotype was recorded many times. The chain uses TRBV28 and TRBJ2-7, with unresolved D. Germline V gene lookup returns CDR1 MDHEN and CDR2 SYDVKM. This CDR3 region has 11 residues. The V gene lost 5 bases and the J gene lost 3 bases, with 5 bases spanning the gap. The CDR3 reads CASSLYYEQYF. CDR3 bases: TGTGCCAGCAGTCTGTACTACGAGCAGTACTTC.

Remarks on this clonotype: One end of the junction fails to match germline, which may point to a read error. The chain recombines TRBV7-2 with TRBJ1-2; 10 bases align to TRBD1. This CDR3 comprises 15 residues. Germline CDR1 and CDR2: SGHTA and FQGNSA. For the CDR3, the DNA is TGTGCCAGCAGCCTAGCGGGACAGGGGAGCGGGGGCTACACCTTC. This gives the protein CASSLAGQGSGGYTF.

This clonotype occurred many times. This chain connects TRBV3-1 to TRBJ1-1; 7 nucleotides match TRBD1. Germline V gives CDR1 LGHDT, CDR2 YNNKEL (reference sequence). The CDR3 contains 15 residues. Trimming took 3 bases from V and 6 from J; bases not matched to a gene: 10. The CDR3 spells CASSHYRGSVPEAFF. The CDR3 DNA is TGTGCCAGCAGCCACTACAGGGGTTCGGTGCCTGAAGCTTTCTTT.

This clonotype showed up just a few times. CDR3 in amino acids: CASGWTAGTEDEQFF. The CDR3 DNA follows: TGTGCCAGCGGGTGGACAGCAGGGACTGAGGATGAGCAGTTCTTC. V usage is TRBV11-2 and J usage is TRBJ2-1, with D possibly called TRBD1 or TRBD2 (6 bases each). This CDR3 is built from 15 residues. Trimming took 8 bases from V and 8 from J, leaving 22 bases between them. The germline CDR1 and CDR2 sequences are SGHAT and FQNNGV.

The sample holds many counts of this clonotype. CDR3 bases: TGCGCCAGCAGCCAGTCCCCCGGTCGGGAGGAAGAGACCCAGTACTTC. Its translation: CASSQSPGREEETQYF. The chain couples TRBV4-3 to TRBJ2-5; 7 bases map to TRBD2. CDR1 is LGHNA and CDR2 is YSLEER in the germline V gene. Germline trimming cut 3 bases from V and 3 bases from J; bases unmatched to any gene: 10. The CDR3 spans 16 residues.

This clonotype showed up just a few times. The chain recombines TRBV6-6 with TRBJ2-7; no definite D call. With 6 bases removed from V and 2 bases from J, the gap between germline ends came to 11 bases. Germline V CDR1 and CDR2: MNHNY, SVGAGI (reference sequence). The CDR3 covers 13 residues. Written as DNA, the CDR3 is TGTGCCAGCAGCCCTGACCCGGCCTACGAGCAGTACTTC. This gives the protein CASSPDPAYEQYF.

This chain uses TRBV20-1 with TRBJ2-7; D is tentatively TRBD1 or TRBD2 (6 bases each). V was cut by 7 bases and J by 7 bases, with 17 bases left in between. The germline V gene encodes CDR1 DFQATT and CDR2 SNEGSKA (reference sequence). This CDR3 spans 12 amino acids. The CDR3 region has the DNA TGCAGTGGTCAATGGGGGGCCAGGGAGCAGTACTTC. This gives the protein CSGQWGAREQYF.

This clonotype has ten or more counts. This sequence joins TRBV20-1 and TRBJ2-1; 7 bases line up with TRBD2. The CDR3 covers 14 residues. CDR1 and CDR2 from the germline V gene are DFQATT and SNEGSKA (reference sequence). The V gene end was trimmed by 0 bases and the J gene end by 9 bases; junction bases not matched to a gene: 8. DNA for the CDR3: TGCAGTGCTAGAGATCAGGTCGGGGGGAGTGAGCAGTTCTTC. Protein: CSARDQVGGSEQFF.

This clonotype was observed a handful of times. The chain recombines TRBV5-4 with TRBJ2-1; D may be TRBD2 (6 bases). The CDR3 covers 14 residues. Between the trimmed V and J ends, which lost 4 bases and 7 bases, there was a span of 15 bases. The germline V gene has CDR1 SGHNT and CDR2 YYREEE (reference sequence). CDR3 nucleotide sequence: TGTGCCAGCAGCCGACGGGACTGGCGAAATGAGCAGTTCTTC. Protein sequence: CASSRRDWRNEQFF.

The sample holds a few counts of this clonotype. CDR3 sequence (DNA): TGTGCCAGCAGTCTCAGGCTTCCGGATGGCTACACCTTC. Its translation: CASSLRLPDGYTF. V and J are TRBV12-3 or TRBV12-4 and TRBJ1-2; no reliable D call. The CDR3 covers 13 residues. Between the trimmed V and J ends, which lost 5 bases and 6 bases, there was a span of 13 bases.

The chain recombines TRBV28 with TRBJ2-1, with D uncertain. The length of the CDR3 is 13 residues. V dropped 3 bases and J dropped 7 bases, with 10 bases sitting between them. Germline V CDR1 and CDR2: MDHEN, SYDVKM. The CDR3 nucleotides are TGTGCCAGCAGTTTTATAGCAAGTAATGAGCAGTTCTTC. Translated: CASSFIASNEQFF. The full variable domain, rest sourced from reference TRBV28 and TRBJ2-1, is DVKVTQSSRYLVKRTGEKVFLECVQDMDHENMFWYRQDPGLGLRLIYFSYDVKMKEKGDIPEGYSVSREKKERFSLILESASTNQTSMYLCASSFIASNEQFFGPGTRLTVL.

This clonotype appeared a few times. V gene TRBV28 combines with J gene TRBJ2-7; no clear D gene. Between the trimmed V and J ends, which lost 6 bases and 0 bases, there was a span of 12 bases. The CDR3 runs to 14 residues. CDR1 and CDR2 from the germline V gene are MDHEN and SYDVKM. CDR3 in DNA: TGTGCCAGCAGAACAGAGACAAGCTCCTACGAGCAGTACTTC. This gives the protein CASRTETSSYEQYF.

This clonotype was counted a few times. J is TRBJ2-1 and V is TRBV18, with 9 positions matching TRBD2. The junction had 11 bases not matched to a gene; V was cut back by 6 bases and J by 8 bases. The CDR3 spans 15 residues. The germline V gene has CDR1 KGHSH and CDR2 LQKENI. CDR3 region: CASSSPGTSSDEQFF. The CDR3 DNA is TGTGCCAGCTCCTCACCCGGGACTAGCTCCGATGAGCAGTTCTTC.

This clonotype was recorded a few times. The chain has TRBV7-9 and TRBJ2-7, with D possibly being TRBD2 (6 bases). This CDR3 comprises 13 residues. The V end lost 4 bases, the J end lost 6 bases, and 13 bases lay between the germline ends. Germline V lookup: CDR1 SEHNR, CDR2 FQNEAQ (reference sequence). The DNA of the CDR3 is TGTGCCAGCAGCTCCTGGGAGGCAGCCGAGCAGTACTTC. Its protein is CASSSWEAAEQYF.

The CDR3 region has the DNA TGTGCCAGCTCACCCATGGCGGGCCGGAATGAGCAGTTCTTC. Protein product: CASSPMAGRNEQFF. The chain carries TRBV18 and TRBJ2-1, with D maybe TRBD2 (5 bases). The CDR3 has 14 residues. Germline V gene lookup returns CDR1 KGHSH and CDR2 LQKENI. Trimming cost V 3 bases and J 7 bases, with 13 bases left between them.

This chain uses TRBV6-2 or TRBV6-3 with TRBJ2-7; 8 bases map to TRBD1. Germline loops: CDR1 MNHEY, CDR2 SVGEGT. The CDR3 covers 13 residues. J was trimmed by 7 bases and V by 6 bases; bases with no gene match: 8. The CDR3 sequence is CASRSTQGAEQYF. The CDR3, as DNA: TGTGCCAGCAGGTCGACCCAGGGGGCAGAGCAGTACTTC.

The DNA for the CDR3 is TGTGCCAGCAGCTTCTCCGGGATCGAAGCTTTCTTT. It is translated as CASSFSGIEAFF. This rearrangement joins TRBV5-6 to TRBJ1-1; D is unresolved. Looked up from germline, CDR1 is SGHDT and CDR2 is YYEEEE. The CDR3 covers 12 residues. With 2 bases removed from V and 8 bases from J, the gap between germline ends came to 10 bases.

This rearrangement joins TRBV2 to TRBJ2-5; TRBD2 agrees at 14 bases. CDR1 SNHLY and CDR2 FYNNEI come from the germline V gene. With V trimmed by 6 bases and J by 6 bases, 21 bases remained unmatched. The CDR3 has 20 residues. As DNA, the CDR3 is TGTGCCAGCAGGGCCGGGACTAGCGGGAGAGAACCACAACCTTCCCAGACCCAGTACTTC. It yields the protein CASRAGTSGREPQPSQTQYF.